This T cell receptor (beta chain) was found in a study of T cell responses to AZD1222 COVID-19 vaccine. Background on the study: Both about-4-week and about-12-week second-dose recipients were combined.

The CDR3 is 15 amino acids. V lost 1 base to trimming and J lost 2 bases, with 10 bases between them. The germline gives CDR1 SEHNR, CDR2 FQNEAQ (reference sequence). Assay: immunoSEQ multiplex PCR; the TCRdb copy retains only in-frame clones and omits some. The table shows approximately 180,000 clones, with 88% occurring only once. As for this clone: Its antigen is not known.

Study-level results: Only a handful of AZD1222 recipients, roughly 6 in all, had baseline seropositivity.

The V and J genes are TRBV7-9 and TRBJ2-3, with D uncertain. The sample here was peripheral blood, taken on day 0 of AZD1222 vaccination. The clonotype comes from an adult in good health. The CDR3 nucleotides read TGTGCCAGCAGCTTAGGACTTCAGAACACAGATACGCAGTATTTT. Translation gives CASSLGLQNTDTQYF.